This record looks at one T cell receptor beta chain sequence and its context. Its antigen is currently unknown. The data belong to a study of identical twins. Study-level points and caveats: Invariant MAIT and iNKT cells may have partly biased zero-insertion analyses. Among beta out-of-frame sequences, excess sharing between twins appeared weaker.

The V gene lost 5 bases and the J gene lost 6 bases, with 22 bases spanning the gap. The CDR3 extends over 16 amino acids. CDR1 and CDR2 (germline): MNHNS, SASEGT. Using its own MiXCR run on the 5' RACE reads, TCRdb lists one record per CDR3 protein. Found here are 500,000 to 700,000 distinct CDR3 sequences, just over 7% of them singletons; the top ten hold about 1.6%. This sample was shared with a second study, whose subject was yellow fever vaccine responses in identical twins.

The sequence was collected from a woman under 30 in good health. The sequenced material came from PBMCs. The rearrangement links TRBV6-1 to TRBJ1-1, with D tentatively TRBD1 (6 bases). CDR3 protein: CASSNKLLQGSPEAFF. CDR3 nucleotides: TGTGCCAGCAGTAATAAACTACTACAGGGTAGCCCTGAAGCTTTCTTT.